The 5 T cell receptor beta chains listed next were all sequenced from one sample in a study of regulatory T cells in long-lasting Graves disease. The authors built TCR beta libraries using iRepertoire HTBI primers and Arm-PCR of CDR3 regions. TCRdb re-derived calls from the multiplex PCR reads in MiXCR, one entry per CDR3 protein. This sample has around 400,000 distinct CDR3 sequences, with about 15% found just once. Time point: newly diagnosed GD, antithyroid drugs for less than 3 months. PBMCs were the source of the RNA used for TCR sequencing. These same records also appear under a second study, on T cells in Graves' hyperthyroidism and ophthalmopathy.

The sequences come from peripheral blood mononuclear cells (PBMCs), collected at new diagnosis, from a patient treated with antithyroid drugs. These receptors came from a woman in her thirties or forties with Graves disease.

This clonotype was seen repeatedly, ten times or more. The chain uses TRBV12-3 or TRBV12-4 and TRBJ2-1; TRBD1 agrees at 7 bases. The junction had 6 bases not matched to a gene; V was cut back by 0 bases and J by 1 base. This CDR3 has 17 amino acids. The CDR3 here is CASSLARDSASYNEQFF. The CDR3, as DNA: TGTGCCAGCAGTTTAGCCCGGGACAGTGCATCCTACAATGAGCAGTTCTTC.

Many counts were recorded for this clonotype. The V call is TRBV28, the J call TRBJ2-7, with 11 positions matching TRBD1. Per the germline V gene, CDR1 is MDHEN and CDR2 is SYDVKM. The V segment lost 6 bases and the J segment 4 bases; nucleotides outside the gene matches: 14. The CDR3 consists of 17 residues. Here the CDR3 reads CASSPAFLGQGGYEQYF. The CDR3, as DNA: TGTGCCAGCAGCCCCGCATTTTTGGGACAGGGGGGTTACGAGCAGTACTTC. Using reference TRBV28 and TRBJ2-7 for the parts outside the CDR3, the full variable domain is DVKVTQSSRYLVKRTGEKVFLECVQDMDHENMFWYRQDPGLGLRLIYFSYDVKMKEKGDIPEGYSVSREKKERFSLILESASTNQTSMYLCASSPAFLGQGGYEQYFGPGTRLTVT.

The sample holds many counts of this clonotype. The rearrangement links TRBV12-3 or TRBV12-4 to TRBJ2-2; 7 bases line up with TRBD1. This CDR3 spans 14 amino acids. The V and J ends lost 2 bases and 5 bases, in that order; junction bases with no gene match: 2. The CDR3 loop reads CASSLSGGTGELFF. CDR3 in DNA: TGTGCCAGCAGTTTATCAGGGGGAACCGGGGAGCTGTTTTTT.

The V call is TRBV4-2, the J call TRBJ1-6; D might be TRBD1 (5 bases). CDR1 LGHNA and CDR2 YNFKEQ come from the germline V gene. This CDR3 has 13 amino acids. The V end lost 5 bases, the J end lost 7 bases, and 9 bases lay between the germline ends. Here the CDR3 DNA reads TGTGCCAGCAGCGATACAGGAAATTCACCCCTCCACTTT. Translation: CASSDTGNSPLHF.

This clonotype was recorded many times. The V and J genes are TRBV7-2 and TRBJ2-1; TRBD2 matches at 8 bases. Germline V CDR1 and CDR2: SGHTA, FQGNSA. V shed 2 bases and J 4 bases; nucleotides not matched to a gene: 4. The CDR3 is 15 amino acids. This CDR3 is CASSLRLANYNEQFF. In DNA form, the CDR3 reads TGTGCCAGCAGCTTACGACTAGCGAATTACAATGAGCAGTTCTTC.